The present T cell receptor beta chain was sequenced within a study of OX40 agonist ivuxolimab in advanced cancers. Study-level background: Ivuxolimab doses were 0.01, 0.1, 0.3, 1.5, 3 or 10 mg/kg every 2 weeks.

A remark on this clone: Its target is not known.

CDR1 and CDR2 from the germline V gene are LNHDA and SQIVND (reference sequence). The CDR3 sequence is 12 residues long. Trimming removed 9 bases at V and 4 bases at J, with 9 bases between. The method was immunoSEQ multiplex PCR; TCRdb's version includes in-frame clones alone and lacks a portion of them. The sample lists about 52,000 clones; 70% to 90% were seen once. Findings and limits, study-wide: On average, CD8+ T cells showed a greater number of expanded clones than CD4+. In the 0.1 to 3.0 mg/kg range, CD4+ and CD8+ blood T cells had expanded clonally by week 6.

Blood was sampled at baseline, cycle 4 day 1, and cycle 7 day 1. This clonotype originated in an adult with an advanced solid tumor such as melanoma, head and neck, liver or kidney cancer. The specimen comprised CD4+ or CD8+ T cells sorted from blood, sampled in a trial of the OX40 agonist ivuxolimab. The chain has TRBV19 and TRBJ1-4, with D tentatively TRBD1 (6 bases). Written as DNA, the CDR3 is TGTGCCAGATTACAGGGTAATGAAAAACTGTTTTTT. This gives the protein CARLQGNEKLFF.